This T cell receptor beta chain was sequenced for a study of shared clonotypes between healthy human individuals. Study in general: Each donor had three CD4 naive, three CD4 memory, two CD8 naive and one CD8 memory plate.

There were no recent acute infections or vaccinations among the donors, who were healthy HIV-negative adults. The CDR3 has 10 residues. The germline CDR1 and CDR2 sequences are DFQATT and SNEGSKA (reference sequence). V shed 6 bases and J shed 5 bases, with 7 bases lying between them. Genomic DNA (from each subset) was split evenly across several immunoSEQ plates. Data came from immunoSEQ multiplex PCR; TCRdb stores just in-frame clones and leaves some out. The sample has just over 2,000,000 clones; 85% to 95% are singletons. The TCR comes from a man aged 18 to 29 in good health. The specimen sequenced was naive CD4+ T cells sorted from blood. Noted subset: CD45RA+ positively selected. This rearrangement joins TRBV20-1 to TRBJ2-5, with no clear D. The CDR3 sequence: CSAGTETQYF. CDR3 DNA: TGCAGTGCAGGCACGGAGACCCAGTACTTC.